Sequencing of this T cell receptor (beta chain) was carried out in a study of OX40 agonist ivuxolimab in advanced cancers. The wider study: Of the patients, three showed partial responses, one with hepatocellular carcinoma and two with cutaneous melanoma.

Profiled with immunoSEQ multiplex PCR; TCRdb holds only in-frame clones, not every one. The sample shows about 48,000 clones, about 87% of them seen only once. Trimming pared 3 bases from V and 6 bases from J, leaving 12 bases between. The CDR3 is 14 amino acids. Germline CDR1 SGHVS, CDR2 FQNEAQ. This TCR came from an adult with an advanced solid tumor such as melanoma, head and neck, liver or kidney cancer. V is TRBV7-8 and J is TRBJ2-4; possible D gene TRBD1, 6 bases. This sample comprised CD4+ or CD8+ T cells sorted from blood, obtained in a trial of the OX40 agonist ivuxolimab. The CDR3 region has the DNA TGTGCCAGCAGCTTGGCAGGGGCATTAAACATTCAGTACTTC. Protein product: CASSLAGALNIQYF.